This entry lists 29 T cell receptor beta chains sequenced from one sample in a study of T cell repertoires in cytomegalovirus infection. TCRdb independently ran MiXCR on the reads; one entry per CDR3 protein. The profile shows some 600,000 distinct CDR3 sequences, roughly a quarter of them singletons. The sequenced material came from CD8+ T cells from PBMCs. These receptors all stem from a human donor in good health (CMV status not recorded). Some clones in this sample may be carry-over from other donors' samples.

This clonotype was counted a few times. The J gene is TRBJ2-1, the V gene TRBV20-1; D gene uncertain. CDR1 is DFQATT, CDR2 SNEGSKA, per germline (reference sequence). The CDR3 is made up of 15 amino acids. The ends were cut back, 3 bases at V and 3 bases at J, with 15 bases in the middle. CDR3 sequence (DNA): TGCAGTGCTAGTAGGGCCGCCGAATTCTACAATGAGCAGTTCTTC. Translation gives CSASRAAEFYNEQFF.

This clonotype was observed many times. This chain joins TRBV29-1 and TRBJ2-1; TRBD2 matches at 14 bases. CDR1 and CDR2 (germline): SQVTM, ANQGSEA. The CDR3 sequence is 15 residues long. V lost 2 bases and J lost 6; bases outside the gene matches: 3. CDR3 in amino acids: CSVERGLAGGNEQFF. Written as DNA, the CDR3 is TGCAGCGTTGAACGTGGACTAGCGGGGGGCAATGAGCAGTTCTTC.

This clonotype was detected a few times. This chain links TRBV27 with TRBJ1-6, with TRBD1 matching 8 bases. CDR3 length: 14 residues. The trim removed 3 bases at V and 9 bases at J, leaving 4 bases unmatched. The V gene's germline CDR1 is MNHEY and CDR2 SMNVEV (reference sequence). The CDR3 region is CASSFAGGFSPLHF. Written as DNA, the CDR3 is TGTGCCAGCAGTTTCGCAGGGGGCTTTTCACCCCTCCACTTT.

This clonotype has at least ten counts. V is TRBV5-5 and J is TRBJ2-1, with D hard to call. Germline CDR1 and CDR2: SGHKS and YYEKEE (reference sequence). Deletions cut 2 bases from V and 4 bases from J, with 4 bases between. The CDR3 consists of 12 residues. The CDR3 spells CASSLKYNEQFF. CDR3 sequence (DNA): TGTGCCAGCAGCTTAAAATACAATGAGCAGTTCTTC.

This clonotype appeared many times. The chain employs TRBV3-1 and TRBJ2-1, with 8 bases fitting TRBD2. CDR1 is LGHDT, CDR2 YNNKEL, per germline (reference sequence). The CDR3 is 16 residues long. Losses at the gene ends were 1 base for V and 5 bases for J; bases not matched to a gene: 7. The CDR3, as DNA: TGTGCCAGCAGCCAAGTCTTTGCGGGGGGAAACAATGAGCAGTTCTTC. Its translation: CASSQVFAGGNNEQFF.

This clonotype was found a few times. CDR3 nucleotide sequence: TGTGCCAGCAGTTTACGGGGAGGGGCTGGCTACACCTTC. This encodes CASSLRGGAGYTF. The chain recombines TRBV28 with TRBJ1-2, with D perhaps TRBD1 (5 bases). In germline, CDR1 is MDHEN, CDR2 SYDVKM. CDR3 length: 13 amino acids. V was cut by 2 bases and J by 7 bases, with 11 bases left in between.

This chain connects TRBV19 to TRBJ1-1, with D tentatively TRBD1 (5 bases). V lost 8 bases to trimming and J lost 0 bases, with 7 bases between them. Germline V gene sequence: CDR1 LNHDA, CDR2 SQIVND (reference sequence). The CDR3 has 12 residues. The CDR3 bases are TGTGCCAGTGCAGGGATGAACACTGAAGCTTTCTTT. Amino acids: CASAGMNTEAFF.

The chain has TRBV6-6 and TRBJ2-5; D is uncertain. Germline V gene sequence: CDR1 MNHNY, CDR2 SVGAGI (reference sequence). The CDR3 is 13 amino acids. The ends were cut back, 8 bases at V and 5 bases at J, with 15 bases in the middle. The CDR3: CASFVTRSETQYF. The CDR3 bases are TGTGCCAGCTTTGTTACGAGGTCCGAGACCCAGTACTTC.

The chain carries TRBV6-6 and TRBJ1-1; D remains unclear. Between the trimmed V and J ends, which lost 2 bases and 6 bases, there was a span of 7 bases. The CDR3 runs to 12 residues. Germline V gene sequence: CDR1 MNHNY, CDR2 SVGAGI (reference sequence). CDR3 nucleotide sequence: TGTGCCAGCAGTTACGGGGTCGCTGAAGCTTTCTTT. Its translation: CASSYGVAEAFF.

Many counts were recorded for this clonotype. The gene calls are TRBV7-9 and TRBJ1-4; TRBD1 is a possible D gene (5 bases). Germline CDR1 SEHNR, CDR2 FQNEAQ (reference sequence). The CDR3 loop spans 17 amino acids. With 8 bases removed from V and 0 bases from J, the gap between germline ends came to 19 bases. CDR3 amino acids: CASVPVDTSATNEKLFF. The CDR3 DNA reads as TGTGCCAGCGTCCCTGTGGACACTTCTGCAACTAATGAAAAACTGTTTTTT.

This clonotype showed up many times. V usage is TRBV2 and J usage is TRBJ1-1; D perhaps matches TRBD1 (5 bases). Between the trimmed V and J ends, which lost 7 bases and 7 bases, there was a span of 16 bases. The CDR3 totals 13 residues. Per the germline V gene, CDR1 is SNHLY and CDR2 is FYNNEI. The CDR3 DNA reads as TGTGCCAGCACTGGCAGGGTTTCGGATGAAGCTTTCTTT. It encodes CASTGRVSDEAFF.

The chain links TRBV27 to TRBJ2-1; no clear D gene. Trimming removed 3 bases at V and 2 bases at J, with 11 bases between. Germline assignment: CDR1 MNHEY and CDR2 SMNVEV (reference sequence). The CDR3 sequence is 15 residues long. CDR3 sequence reads: CASSFTTVAYNEQFF. The CDR3 coding sequence is TGTGCCAGCAGTTTTACCACCGTTGCCTACAATGAGCAGTTCTTC.

With regard to this clonotype: Germline is not matched at one junction end, which may reflect a read error. V usage is TRBV13 and J usage is TRBJ2-7; D is perhaps TRBD1 (6 bases). This CDR3 has 15 residues. Germline V gene data show CDR1 as PRHDT and CDR2 as FYEKMQ (reference sequence). This CDR3 is CVSSFQGPAGGEQYF. In DNA, the CDR3 is TGTGTCAGCAGCTTTCAGGGGCCCGCCGGTGGGGAGCAGTACTTC. Using reference TRBV13 and TRBJ2-7 for the parts outside the CDR3, the full variable domain is AAGVIQSPRHLIKEKRETATLKCYPIPRHDTVYWYQQGPGQDPQFLISFYEKMQSDKGSIPDRFSAQQFSDYHSELNMSSLELGDSALYFCVSSFQGPAGGEQYFGPGTRLTVT.

Remarks on this clonotype: A clone one base away is much larger, so this may be a read error. V gene TRBV28 combines with J gene TRBJ1-6; maybe TRBD1 (5 bases). Germline values: CDR1 MDHEN, CDR2 SYDVKM. CDR3 length: 16 residues. The ends were cut back, 4 bases at V and 0 bases at J, with 10 bases in the middle. This CDR3 is CASSSAGSSYNSPLHF. The DNA for the CDR3 is TGTGCCAGCAGTTCGGCAGGGAGCTCCTATAATTCACCCCTCCACTTT.

The chain uses TRBV20-1 and TRBJ2-7; 9 bases are a match to TRBD2. The CDR3 covers 15 residues. After removal of 0 bases from V and 2 bases from J, the junction contained 5 bases not matched to a gene. Germline loops: CDR1 DFQATT, CDR2 SNEGSKA (reference sequence). CDR3 nucleotides: TGCAGTGCTAGAGATGAAGCGGGGGGAACCTACGAGCAGTACGTC. Its translation is CSARDEAGGTYEQYV.

This clonotype was observed a handful of times. The chain couples TRBV11-1 to TRBJ1-1; maybe TRBD1 (5 bases). Germline V lookup: CDR1 SGHAT, CDR2 FQDESV (reference sequence). The CDR3 is made up of 12 amino acids. V was clipped by 8 bases and J by 7 bases, with 14 bases between them. The CDR3 loop reads CASPGTYDEAFF. CDR3 DNA sequence: TGTGCCAGCCCCGGGACTTACGATGAAGCTTTCTTT.

The CDR3 is CASSWTGSYEQYV. The CDR3 coding sequence is TGTGCCAGCAGTTGGACAGGGAGTTACGAGCAGTACGTC. The V gene is TRBV28, the J gene TRBJ2-7; 8 bases are shared with TRBD1. This CDR3 has 13 residues. With 4 bases clipped from V and 4 bases from J, the junction kept 3 bases outside the gene matches. Germline V CDR1 and CDR2: MDHEN, SYDVKM.

This clonotype has just a few counts. This chain uses TRBV5-5 with TRBJ1-1; D might be TRBD1 (5 bases). Germline V lookup: CDR1 SGHKS, CDR2 YYEKEE (reference sequence). Trimming pared 4 bases from V and 6 bases from J, leaving 22 bases between. CDR3 length: 16 residues. The DNA for the CDR3 is TGTGCCAGCAGCCCGAGCGGGGGGGTACTAAAAGCTGAAGCTTTCTTT. Its protein is CASSPSGGVLKAEAFF.

This clonotype came up many times. This chain uses TRBV10-1 with TRBJ1-1; TRBD1 aligns across 7 bases. The CDR3 has 14 residues. The V segment lost 4 bases and the J segment 0 bases; nucleotides outside the gene matches: 2. Per the germline V gene, CDR1 is WNHNN and CDR2 is SYGVQD (reference sequence). CDR3 nucleotides: TGCGCCAGCAGTGCGACAGGGATGAACACTGAAGCTTTCTTT. It translates to CASSATGMNTEAFF.

J is TRBJ1-5 and V is TRBV4-3; D not resolved. V was shortened by 4 bases and J by 1 base, with 14 bases between the two germline ends. Germline CDR1 and CDR2: LGHNA and YSLEER. The CDR3 spans 16 residues. The CDR3 DNA reads TGCGCCAGCAGCCCGTGGATAAGCAGCAGCAATCAGCCCCAGCATTTT. Translating gives CASSPWISSSNQPQHF.

The chain's CDR3 is CASSPREKLFF. The CDR3 DNA follows: TGTGCCAGCTCACCAAGAGAAAAACTGTTTTTT. This rearrangement joins TRBV18 to TRBJ1-4; D unclear. Looked up from germline, CDR1 is KGHSH and CDR2 is LQKENI. CDR3 length equals 11 residues. Trimming left V 2 bases short and J 8 bases short, with 3 bases between.

The chain combines TRBV28 with TRBJ2-1; no firm D call. The CDR3 contains 13 residues. CDR1 and CDR2 from the germline V gene are MDHEN and SYDVKM. V was cut by 5 bases and J by 2 bases, with 7 bases left in between. The CDR3 sequence: CASSALTYNEQFF. The DNA of the CDR3 is TGTGCCAGCAGTGCCTTAACCTACAATGAGCAGTTCTTC.

This clonotype was counted many times. The chain joins TRBV7-6 to TRBJ2-7, with 14 bases that match TRBD2. The germline V gene encodes CDR1 SGHVS and CDR2 FNYEAQ. This CDR3 contains 16 residues. Germline trimming cut 5 bases from V and 2 bases from J; bases unmatched to any gene: 5. The CDR3 here is CASSAQGLAGAYEQYF. As DNA, the CDR3 is TGTGCCAGCAGCGCACAGGGACTAGCGGGGGCCTACGAGCAGTACTTC.

Notes on this clonotype: With a much larger clone just one base away, this may be a read error. The J gene is TRBJ2-1, the V gene TRBV7-6, with 9 bases aligning to TRBD2. This CDR3 has 15 residues. Germline CDR1 SGHVS, CDR2 FNYEAQ. In DNA, the CDR3 is TGTGTCAGCAGCTTAGAAGGCGCTAGCGGGGATGAGCAGTTCTTC. This translates into CVSSLEGASGDEQFF.

The chain employs TRBV20-1 and TRBJ1-2, with D unclear. The CDR3 is 16 amino acids. Per the germline V gene, CDR1 is DFQATT and CDR2 is SNEGSKA (reference sequence). Trimming shortened V by 6 bases and J by 0 bases, and 20 bases separated the two germline ends. The CDR3 sequence is CSATTLMDRSNYGYTF. The CDR3 region has the DNA TGCAGTGCCACAACATTGATGGACCGGTCTAACTATGGCTACACCTTC.

This chain links TRBV23-1 with TRBJ2-3; D remains ambiguous. TRBV23-1 carries the ORF label, with uncertain function. This CDR3 is built from 15 residues. The germline V and J ends were trimmed by 0 bases and 4 bases, with 11 bases remaining between them. The CDR3 DNA follows: TGCGCCAGCAGTCAATCGTGTCAGAAGGCAGATACGCAGTATTTT. This translates into CASSQSCQKADTQYF.

Of note for this clonotype: One junction end does not reproduce the germline sequence, and a read error may be involved. The gene calls are TRBV12-3 or TRBV12-4 and TRBJ2-1; no firm D call. The length of the CDR3 is 12 residues. The CDR3 DNA follows: TGTGCCAGCAGTTTGTCCTACCATGAGCAGTTCTTC. Amino acids: CASSLSYHEQFF.

V usage is TRBV29-1 and J usage is TRBJ1-1, with 7 bases that match TRBD1. The CDR3 extends over 13 amino acids. J gave up 0 bases and V 4 bases, and 2 bases lay outside the gene matches. Germline CDR1 and CDR2: SQVTM and ANQGSEA. The CDR3 reads CSVAGTVNTEAFF. In DNA, the CDR3 is TGCAGCGTTGCCGGGACAGTGAACACTGAAGCTTTCTTT.

This clonotype turned up a few times. This chain connects TRBV28 to TRBJ2-1; D may correspond to TRBD1 or TRBD2 (5 bases each). V was cut by 6 bases and J by 0 bases, with 15 bases left in between. Germline V gives CDR1 MDHEN, CDR2 SYDVKM. The CDR3 is 16 amino acids. This chain's CDR3 is CASSLREGASYNEQFF. The CDR3 DNA is TGTGCCAGCAGCCTTCGGGAAGGGGCCTCCTACAATGAGCAGTTCTTC.